Listed below are T cell receptor beta chains from one sample, sequenced in a study of T cell responses to AZD1222 COVID-19 vaccine. Using immunoSEQ multiplex PCR, the repertoire was profiled, and TCRdb retains in-frame clones only, with some absent. In the table there are about 94,000 clones, around nine tenths of which are singletons. Sequencing was performed on peripheral blood, taken on day 0 of AZD1222 vaccination. The source is an adult in good health. CDR3s include the opening cysteine and the closing phenylalanine or tryptophan. D genes are given only for firm matches. The size field is filled for only some rows; it gives once, few, many or a size class.

cdr3_nt	cdr3_aa	d_call	j_call	clone_size	v_call
TGCGCCACCCCGACAGGGGGAGACACCGGGGAGCTGTTTTTT	CATPTGGDTGELFF	TRBD1	TRBJ2-2	once	TRBV23-1
TGTGCCAGCAGCCAAGATCTAACGGGGGAGGCAGATACGCAGTATTTT	CASSQDLTGEADTQYF	-	TRBJ2-3	-	TRBV3-1/TRBV3-2
TGTGCCAGCAGCCGACAGGGATGGAACACTGAAGCTTTCTTT	CASSRQGWNTEAFF	TRBD1	TRBJ1-1	-	TRBV6-5
TGCGCCAGCAGCTTGGGGCCGGGGTCAGCTAACTATGGCTACACCTTC	CASSLGPGSANYGYTF	-	TRBJ1-2	-	TRBV5-1
TGTGCCTGGGACGACAGCGCAGATACGCAGTATTTT	CAWDDSADTQYF	-	TRBJ2-3	once	TRBV30
TGTGCCAGCAGCCCAGGGGCCCCTACCCCAGATACGCAGTATTTT	CASSPGAPTPDTQYF	-	TRBJ2-3	-	TRBV7-3
TGTGCCAGCAGCTTGGGCATTGACAGGGTCGAGGGTCAGCCCCAGCATTTT	CASSLGIDRVEGQPQHF	TRBD1	TRBJ1-5	-	TRBV5-5
TGCGCCAGCAGCCGGACGTTCGAATTGACGAACACCGGGGAGCTGTTTTTT	CASSRTFELTNTGELFF	-	TRBJ2-2	-	TRBV5-1
TGTGCCAGTAGTATAGCAGGGTTGGGGGGCACTGAAGCTTTCTTT	CASSIAGLGGTEAFF	-	TRBJ1-1	-	TRBV19
TGCGCCAGCAGCTCGCAGGGAGAAGAGACCCAGTACTTC	CASSSQGEETQYF	-	TRBJ2-5	once	TRBV5-1
TGTGCCAGCCGGGACAGGGGAACTGAAGCTTTCTTT	CASRDRGTEAFF	TRBD1	TRBJ1-1	-	TRBV6-5
TGCAGCGTGTTCTGGACAGCTGGAAACACCATATATTTT	CSVFWTAGNTIYF	-	TRBJ1-3	-	TRBV29-1
TGCGCCAGCAGCCAAGAGGGAGGGCCGAACACTGAAGCTTTCTTT	CASSQEGGPNTEAFF	-	TRBJ1-1	once	TRBV5-1
TGTGCCAGCAGCTTAGGGCCTCCGGCGGAGACCCAGTACTTC	CASSLGPPAETQYF	-	TRBJ2-5	-	TRBV7-9
TGTGCCAGCAGCGCCTCGGACTACGAGCAGTACTTC	CASSASDYEQYF	-	TRBJ2-7	-	TRBV9
TGTGCCAGCAGCGTAGGGACGCTAGGAAACACTGAAGCTTTCTTT	CASSVGTLGNTEAFF	-	TRBJ1-1	few	TRBV9
TGTGCCTGGAGTGCAGGGAAATTTGGAAACACCATATATTTT	CAWSAGKFGNTIYF	-	TRBJ1-3	once	TRBV30
TGTGCCAGCAGTTACCTGAGACAGGCCACTGAAGCTTTCTTT	CASSYLRQATEAFF	-	TRBJ1-1	-	TRBV6-5
TGTGCCACCCATATGACAGGGGGTGAGGAGGAGCAGTACTTC	CATHMTGGEEEQYF	TRBD1	TRBJ2-7	-	TRBV10-3
TGTGCCAGCAGTTACGTCGGGGGCTCCTACAATGAGCAGTTCTTC	CASSYVGGSYNEQFF	-	TRBJ2-1	-	TRBV6-5
TGCGCCAGCAGCCAGGGCCCGATCAGGGAGACCCAGTACTTC	CASSQGPIRETQYF	-	TRBJ2-5	-	TRBV4-1
TGCGCCAGCAGCTTGAACGGGGCGAACACTGAAGCTTTCTTT	CASSLNGANTEAFF	-	TRBJ1-1	-	TRBV5-1
TGTGCCAGCAGCGTGGACCCCCGCTCGGTGGTAGGGGGATTATCTGGGGCCAACGTCCTGACTTTC	CASSVDPRSVVGGLSGANVLTF	-	TRBJ2-6	-	TRBV9
TGTGCCAGCATCTCGACAGGGGGCAATTCACCCCTCCACTTT	CASISTGGNSPLHF	TRBD1	TRBJ1-6	-	TRBV28
TGTGCCTGGAATTTTGGGATCCGCTACACCTTC	CAWNFGIRYTF	-	TRBJ1-2	few	TRBV30
TGCGCCAGCAGCCAAGATCCGGGACAGGGTGCTCCATCTTATGGCTACACCTTC	CASSQDPGQGAPSYGYTF	TRBD1	TRBJ1-2	-	TRBV4-1
TGCGCCAGCAGCCCGAGGAGGGGTGCCTACGAGCAGTACTTC	CASSPRRGAYEQYF	-	TRBJ2-7	-	TRBV5-1
TGTGCCAGCAGACCGGGGTTGGACAGGGCTGGGGCTGAAGCTTTCTTT	CASRPGLDRAGAEAFF	TRBD1	TRBJ1-1	few	TRBV27
TGCGCCAGCAGCAATACAGGGAATAACGAAAAACTGTTTTTT	CASSNTGNNEKLFF	-	TRBJ1-4	few	TRBV5-1
TGCGCCAGCAGCTTGACCCTTTCTTCCACAGATACGCAGTATTTT	CASSLTLSSTDTQYF	-	TRBJ2-3	-	TRBV5-1
TGTGCCAGCTCACCGCCGGGACTAGCGACTAGCACAGATACGCAGTATTTT	CASSPPGLATSTDTQYF	TRBD2	TRBJ2-3	-	TRBV18
TGCGCCAGCAGCTTGGCCGTGACACAAAACACCGGGGAGCTGTTTTTT	CASSLAVTQNTGELFF	-	TRBJ2-2	-	TRBV5-1
TGTGCCAGCTCACCACCGTTTAGACAGGGGCTTCGCGGCTACACCTTC	CASSPPFRQGLRGYTF	TRBD1	TRBJ1-2	once	TRBV18
TGTGCCAGCAGCCACCGGGACAGGGGGCCCGGGGAGCTGTTTTTT	CASSHRDRGPGELFF	TRBD1	TRBJ2-2	-	TRBV27
TGTGCCAGCAGTCCCCGGTTGGCACGTCAGCCCCAGCATTTT	CASSPRLARQPQHF	-	TRBJ1-5	-	TRBV28
TGTGCCAGCAGTTTATCGAGGACAGGGGCGGCTGAAGCTTTCTTT	CASSLSRTGAAEAFF	TRBD1	TRBJ1-1	-	TRBV27
TGTGCCAGCAGGTCGACAGGGAATATCCAGCAGTACTTC	CASRSTGNIQQYF	TRBD1	TRBJ2-7	-	TRBV25-1
TGTGCCAGTAGTAAACCGGGGACTGATACCTACGAGCAGTACTTC	CASSKPGTDTYEQYF	-	TRBJ2-7	-	TRBV19
TGTGCCAGCAGCCCTCGTACAGGGCCCTCTGGAAACACCATATATTTT	CASSPRTGPSGNTIYF	-	TRBJ1-3	-	TRBV7-6
TGTGCCAGTAGGGGACAGGGGGCGAACACCGGGGAGCTGTTTTTT	CASRGQGANTGELFF	TRBD1	TRBJ2-2	-	TRBV6-5
TGTGCCAGTAGTCCCGCCGGGACAGGGGTTGGCTACACCTTC	CASSPAGTGVGYTF	TRBD1	TRBJ1-2	-	TRBV19
TGTGCCAGCTCACCGGACATTGACACTGAAGCTTTCTTT	CASSPDIDTEAFF	-	TRBJ1-1	-	TRBV18
TGCGCCAGCAGCGAAGGGGACAGGGGAGCCGAGCAGTACTTC	CASSEGDRGAEQYF	TRBD1	TRBJ2-7	-	TRBV5-1
TGTGCCAGCAGCCAAGTGACCGCACAAGAGACCCAGTACTTC	CASSQVTAQETQYF	-	TRBJ2-5	-	TRBV4-2
TGCGCCAGCAGCCAACAGGGACAATCCTATGGCTACACCTTC	CASSQQGQSYGYTF	-	TRBJ1-2	-	TRBV4-1